These T cell receptor beta chains were read from a single sample in a study of T cells in Graves' hyperthyroidism and ophthalmopathy. TCRdb redid the calling of the multiplex PCR reads with MiXCR, one entry per CDR3 protein. The data hold hundreds of thousands of distinct CDR3 sequences, with 45% observed a single time. Source material: peripheral blood or thyroid tissue (not recorded which). The source is an adult man with Graves' disease, either hyperthyroidism or ophthalmopathy (not recorded which). Each CDR3 is given with its conserved first and last residue. A D gene is named only where the DNA matches it firmly. A row's size may be missing; if present it is once, few, many or a size class.

J	size	D	V	CDR3	DNA
TRBJ2-7	-	-	TRBV15	CATSMGGTYEQYF	TGTGCCACCAGCATGGGCGGAACCTACGAGCAGTACTTC
TRBJ1-2	-	TRBD1	TRBV24-1	CASSQSGQGAKGYTF	TGTGCCAGCAGTCAATCGGGACAGGGGGCGAAAGGCTACACCTTC
TRBJ2-2	-	-	TRBV25-1	CASSEYGTGELFF	TGTGCCAGCAGTGAATATGGTACAGGGGAGCTGTTTTTT
TRBJ1-5	-	-	TRBV6-1	CASTAVLREGQPQHF	TGTGCCAGCACCGCGGTTCTCAGGGAGGGTCAGCCCCAGCATTTT
TRBJ1-4	-	-	TRBV2	CASSQDGGPNEKLFF	TGTGCCAGCAGCCAAGATGGGGGACCCAATGAAAAACTGTTTTTT
TRBJ2-3	-	-	TRBV10-3	CAISSESTQYF	TGTGCCATCAGCTCTGAGAGTACGCAGTATTTT
TRBJ1-5	many	-	TRBV2	CASSVGNQPQHF	TGTGCCAGCAGTGTGGGCAATCAGCCCCAGCATTTT
TRBJ2-2	few	TRBD1	TRBV20-1	CSAQSGTGGTGELFF	TGCAGTGCTCAGTCCGGGACAGGGGGAACCGGGGAGCTGTTTTTT
TRBJ1-2	-	-	TRBV20-1	CSAPLMKTQSNYGYTF	TGCAGTGCTCCACTAATGAAAACTCAGAGTAACTATGGCTACACCTTC
TRBJ1-2	-	TRBD1	TRBV7-6	CASSVETGTANYGYTF	TGTGCCAGCAGCGTTGAAACAGGGACAGCTAACTATGGCTACACCTTC
TRBJ1-1	-	-	TRBV5-1	CASSFTNAKGAFF	TGCGCCAGCAGCTTCACAAACGCTAAGGGAGCTTTCTTT
TRBJ2-7	few	-	TRBV7-9	CASSLEGGGVSYEQYF	TGTGCCAGCAGCTTGGAGGGAGGTGGGGTCTCCTACGAGCAGTACTTC
TRBJ1-5	-	-	TRBV5-6	CASSLVTGYSNQPQHF	TGTGCCAGCAGCTTGGTTACCGGATATAGCAATCAGCCCCAGCATTTT
TRBJ1-2	-	TRBD1	TRBV2	CASSEMAGGSTILGYTF	TGTGCCAGCAGTGAAATGGCAGGGGGTTCAACTATTCTTGGCTACACCTTC
TRBJ1-1	-	-	TRBV20-1	CSAGGGNTEAFF	TGCAGTGCTGGGGGGGGGAACACTGAAGCTTTCTTT
TRBJ1-4	-	-	TRBV5-8	CASSPGEYGEKLFF	TGTGCCAGCAGCCCAGGGGAGTACGGTGAAAAACTGTTTTTT
TRBJ1-3	many	-	TRBV15	CATSRGTDVSGNTIYF	TGTGCCACCAGCAGAGGAACCGATGTCTCTGGAAACACCATATATTTT
TRBJ2-7	few	TRBD2	TRBV7-3	CASSFIRRELSYEQYF	TGTGCCAGCAGCTTTATCAGGCGGGAGCTCTCCTACGAGCAGTACTTC
TRBJ2-5	-	TRBD2	TRBV12-3/TRBV12-4	CASGLAGGKEETQYF	TGTGCTAGTGGTCTAGCGGGGGGAAAAGAAGAGACCCAGTACTTC
TRBJ2-5	-	TRBD2	TRBV7-8	CASSAGLALETQYF	TGTGCCAGCAGCGCGGGACTAGCTCTAGAGACCCAGTACTTC
TRBJ1-1	few	TRBD1	TRBV19	CASRNDRANTEAFF	TGTGCCAGTAGAAACGACAGGGCCAACACTGAAGCTTTCTTT
TRBJ2-5	-	TRBD1	TRBV29-1	CSAGTGDLRQETQYF	TGCAGCGCCGGGACAGGGGACCTGAGGCAAGAGACCCAGTACTTC
TRBJ2-5	many	TRBD2	TRBV7-9	CAIRPAGGGETQYF	TGTGCCATCCGTCCCGCGGGAGGTGGCGAGACCCAGTACTTC
TRBJ1-4	-	TRBD1	TRBV12-3/TRBV12-4	CASSSDRGLREKLFF	TGTGCCAGCAGCTCGGACAGGGGGCTTCGTGAAAAACTGTTTTTT
TRBJ2-7	many	-	TRBV9	CASSVTLGDEQYF	TGTGCCAGCAGCGTGACCTTGGGGGACGAGCAGTACTTC
TRBJ2-7	-	TRBD1	TRBV7-6	CASSLEGGQGTYEQYF	TGTGCCAGCAGCTTAGAAGGCGGACAGGGGACCTACGAGCAGTACTTC
TRBJ1-3	many	TRBD1	TRBV10-3	CAISVDRVPGNTIYF	TGTGCCATCAGTGTGGACAGGGTCCCTGGAAACACCATATATTTT
TRBJ2-1	-	TRBD2	TRBV24-1	CATSDSAGGNEQFF	TGTGCCACCAGTGATTCCGCGGGGGGGAATGAGCAGTTCTTC
TRBJ1-6	-	-	TRBV2	CASSQDSGSPLHF	TGTGCCAGCAGTCAGGACAGTGGTTCACCCCTCCACTTT
TRBJ1-2	-	-	TRBV29-1	CSVGPWSYGYTF	TGCAGCGTGGGACCCTGGAGCTATGGCTATACCTTC
TRBJ1-6	-	-	TRBV7-9	CASRLTPDGDRLHF	TGTGCCAGCAGACTCACCCCGGACGGGGATCGCCTCCACTTT
TRBJ2-2	-	TRBD1	TRBV15	CATRTGDRGTGELFF	TGTGCCACCAGAACCGGGGACAGGGGCACCGGGGAGCTGTTTTTT
TRBJ1-1	-	-	TRBV10-2	CAISDQAEAFF	TGTGCCATCAGTGATCAGGCTGAAGCTTTCTTT
TRBJ1-2	-	-	TRBV7-9	CASSSSREDYGYTF	TGTGCCAGCAGCTCCTCCAGGGAAGACTATGGCTACACCTTC
TRBJ1-2	-	-	TRBV2	CASSEGPLLYGYTF	TGTGCCAGCAGTGAAGGGCCTTTGCTCTATGGCTACACCTTC
TRBJ1-5	-	-	TRBV25-1	CASRDRLTNSGPQPQHF	TGTGCCAGCAGAGATCGTCTGACGAATTCGGGGCCCCAGCCCCAGCATTTT
TRBJ1-1	many	-	TRBV7-2	CASSPDTNTEAFF	TGTGCCAGCAGCCCCGACACGAACACTGAAGCTTTCTTT
TRBJ1-4	-	-	TRBV2	CASGPGWGREKLFF	TGTGCCAGCGGACCTGGATGGGGGCGGGAAAAACTGTTTTTT
TRBJ1-1	many	TRBD1	TRBV2	CASREQGLNTEAFF	TGTGCCAGCAGGGAACAGGGGTTGAACACTGAAGCTTTCTTT
TRBJ1-1	few	-	TRBV5-1	CASSLFDEGGEAFF	TGCGCCAGCAGCTTGTTTGACGAGGGCGGTGAAGCTTTCTTT
TRBJ2-7	-	-	TRBV5-1	CASSTGTAATYEQYF	TGCGCCAGCAGCACGGGGACCGCTGCTACCTACGAGCAGTACTTC
TRBJ2-7	-	TRBD1	TRBV15	CATSRTDRDYEQYF	TGTGCCACCAGCAGAACGGACAGGGACTACGAGCAGTACTTC
TRBJ2-3	-	TRBD1	TRBV12-3/TRBV12-4	CASSESGGFQPQYF	TGTGCCAGCAGTGAGTCAGGGGGCTTTCAGCCCCAGTATTTT
TRBJ1-1	few	-	TRBV12-3/TRBV12-4	CASSLEGRMNTEAFF	TGTGCCAGCAGTTTAGAGGGAAGGATGAACACTGAAGCTTTCTTT
TRBJ2-7	many	TRBD2	TRBV7-9	CASSLVGLATYEQYF	TGTGCCAGCAGCTTAGTGGGACTAGCGACCTACGAGCAGTACTTC
TRBJ1-6	-	-	TRBV15	CATSPKLGGSPLHF	TGTGCCACCAGCCCAAAGCTGGGGGGCTCACCCCTCCACTTT
TRBJ2-7	-	-	TRBV7-8	CASSVRAGQLYEQYF	TGTGCCAGCAGCGTAAGGGCCGGGCAGCTCTACGAGCAGTACTTC